This TCR beta chain was documented in a study of response to subunit inactivated influenza vaccine. MiXCR was run by TCRdb on the RT-PCR reads, yielding one entry per CDR3 protein. The sample shows about 780,000 distinct CDR3 sequences, about a fifth of them seen only once. Germline V lookup: CDR1 MNHNS, CDR2 SASEGT. V lost 1 base and J lost 7; bases outside the gene matches: 3. The CDR3 is 14 amino acids. The chain recombines TRBV6-1 with TRBJ1-4, with 7 bases lining up with TRBD1. This specimen was PBMCs from blood, taken less than 6 days after vaccination. The receptor's source is a man in his forties or fifties who received an inactivated influenza vaccine. The CDR3 is CASSEGQGVEKLFF. The CDR3, as DNA: TGTGCCAGCAGTGAAGGCCAGGGGGTTGAAAAACTGTTTTTT.